The clone carrying this T cell receptor (beta chain) was picked up a small number of times. This sample stems from a study of regulatory T cells in long-lasting Graves disease. V was shortened by 3 bases and J by 1 base, with 10 bases between the two germline ends. This CDR3 is built from 14 residues. The germline V gene has CDR1 SGDLS and CDR2 YYNGEE. Time point described: newly diagnosed GD, antithyroid drugs for less than 3 months. TCR sequences were obtained from RNA taken from PBMCs. Sequencing libraries for TCR beta were prepared with iRepertoire HTBI primers and Arm-PCR of CDR3 regions. TCRdb re-called the multiplex PCR reads through MiXCR, storing one row per CDR3 protein. The data contain around 460,000 distinct CDR3 sequences, 13% to 15% of them singletons. In addition, the sample was reused for a study of T cells in Graves' hyperthyroidism and ophthalmopathy. From that report: In patients aged 18 to 65, hyperthyroidism was newly diagnosed, with duration under 2 months. TCR CDR3 regions were first amplified by RT-PCR with HTBI primers.

The sequence derives from a woman between 45 and 65 years old with Graves disease. The V gene is TRBV9, the J gene TRBJ2-5; D is perhaps TRBD2 (6 bases). Sequenced material: peripheral blood mononuclear cells (PBMCs), taken at new diagnosis, from a patient treated with antithyroid drugs. In DNA, the CDR3 is TGTGCCAGCAGCGCTAGCGTGGGCCAAGAGACCCAGTACTTC. This encodes CASSASVGQETQYF.